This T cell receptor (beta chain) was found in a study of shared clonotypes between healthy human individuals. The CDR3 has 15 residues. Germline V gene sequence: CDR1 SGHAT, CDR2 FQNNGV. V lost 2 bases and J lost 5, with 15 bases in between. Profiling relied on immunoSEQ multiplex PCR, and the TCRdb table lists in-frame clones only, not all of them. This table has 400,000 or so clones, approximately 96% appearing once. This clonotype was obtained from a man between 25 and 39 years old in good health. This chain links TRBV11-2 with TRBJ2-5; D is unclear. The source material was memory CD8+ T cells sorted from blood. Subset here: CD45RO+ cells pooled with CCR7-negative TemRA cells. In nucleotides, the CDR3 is TGTGCCAGCAGCTTAATGACTTTAGAGACTGAGACCCAGTACTTC. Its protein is CASSLMTLETETQYF.